The entry that follows covers one T cell receptor (beta chain) sequence. This receptor's antigen is unknown. Per-base qualities were not stored, and no clone one base away is much larger. The library was built by means of RT-PCR. Sequenced on an Illumina HiSeq 2500. TCRdb's own reprocessing of the public reads used fastp at Q25 and MiXCR and kept productive beta chains. Every CDR3 protein is listed once, alongside the most common genes and DNA of its rows. The sample includes 450,000 to 600,000 distinct CDR3 sequences, with more than 15% observed a single time. Jointly, the top ten make up less than 4% of the sample. The data were obtained in a study of response to subunit inactivated influenza vaccine (dated by TCRdb to the late 2010s). With regard to the full study: Deep quantitative profiling of the T cell receptor repertoire was used in the study to follow responses to a trivalent subunit inactivated influenza vaccine.

General findings and caveats noted by the study authors: It was suggested by the authors that each seasonal influenza vaccination may recruit only a limited number of new T cells.

Sequencing was performed on CD4+ T cells sorted from PBMCs, taken about 24 months after vaccination. This TCR was sampled from a man aged 45 to 75 who received an inactivated influenza vaccine. Donor details come from another sample of the same person, matched by shared clones.

The DNA sequence reads TGTGCCAGCAGTTTCGGTTTAAGGACCGGGGAGCTGTTTTTT. It translates to CASSFGLRTGELFF. Rearrangement joined TRBV28 to TRBJ2-2, with the identity of the D gene unclear. Spanning cysteine to phenylalanine, the CDR3 consists of 14 amino acids. Just the 42-base CDR3 DNA is kept, in frame starting at base 1. V is reduced by 3 bases and J by 5 bases, leaving a spacing of 10 bases between them. From the germline V gene, CDR1 is MDHEN and CDR2 is SYDVKM.